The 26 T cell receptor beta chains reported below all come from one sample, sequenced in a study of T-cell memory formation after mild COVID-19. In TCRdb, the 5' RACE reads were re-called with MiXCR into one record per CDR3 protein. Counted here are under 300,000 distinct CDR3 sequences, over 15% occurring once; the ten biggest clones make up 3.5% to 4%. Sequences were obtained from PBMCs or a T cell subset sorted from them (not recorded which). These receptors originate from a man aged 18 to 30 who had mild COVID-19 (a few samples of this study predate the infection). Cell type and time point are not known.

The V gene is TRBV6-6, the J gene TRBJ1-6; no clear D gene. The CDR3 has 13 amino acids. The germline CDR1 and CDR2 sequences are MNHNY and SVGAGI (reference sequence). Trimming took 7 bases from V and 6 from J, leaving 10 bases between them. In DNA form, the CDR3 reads TGTGCCAGCACCGGGTTGACTAATTCACCCCTCCACTTT. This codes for CASTGLTNSPLHF.

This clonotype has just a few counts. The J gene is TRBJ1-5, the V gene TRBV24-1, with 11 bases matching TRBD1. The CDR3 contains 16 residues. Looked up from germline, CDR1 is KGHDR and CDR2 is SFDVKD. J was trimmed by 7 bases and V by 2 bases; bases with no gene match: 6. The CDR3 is CATSDSDRGRGQPQHF. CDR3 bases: TGTGCCACCAGTGATTCGGACAGGGGGCGAGGACAGCCCCAGCATTTT.

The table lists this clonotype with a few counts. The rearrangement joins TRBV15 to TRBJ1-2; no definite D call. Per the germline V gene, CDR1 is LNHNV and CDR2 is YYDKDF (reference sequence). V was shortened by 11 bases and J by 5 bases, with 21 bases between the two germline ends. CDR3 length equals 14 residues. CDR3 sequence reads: CAPEGREALYGYTF. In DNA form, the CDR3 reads TGTGCCCCTGAAGGGAGGGAGGCCTTATATGGCTACACCTTC.

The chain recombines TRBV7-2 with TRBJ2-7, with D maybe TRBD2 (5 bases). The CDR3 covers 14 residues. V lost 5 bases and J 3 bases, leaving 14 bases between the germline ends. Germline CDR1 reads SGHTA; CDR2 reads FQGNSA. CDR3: CASSPRTGSYEQYV. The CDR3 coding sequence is TGTGCCAGCAGCCCCCGTACGGGAAGCTACGAGCAGTACGTC.

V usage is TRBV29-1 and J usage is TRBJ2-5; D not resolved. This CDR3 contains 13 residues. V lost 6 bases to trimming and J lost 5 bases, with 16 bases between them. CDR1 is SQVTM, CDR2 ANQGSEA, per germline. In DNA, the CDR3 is TGCAGCGTCAACCGACGGGTTGGTGAGACCCAGTACTTC. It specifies CSVNRRVGETQYF.

The CDR3 DNA follows: TGTGCCAGCAGCGACTCCTACAATGAGCAGTTCTTC. Its protein is CASSDSYNEQFF. The chain links TRBV2 to TRBJ2-1; D is unclear. V dropped 6 bases and J dropped 0 bases, with 3 bases sitting between them. CDR1 SNHLY and CDR2 FYNNEI come from the germline V gene. The CDR3 contains 12 residues.

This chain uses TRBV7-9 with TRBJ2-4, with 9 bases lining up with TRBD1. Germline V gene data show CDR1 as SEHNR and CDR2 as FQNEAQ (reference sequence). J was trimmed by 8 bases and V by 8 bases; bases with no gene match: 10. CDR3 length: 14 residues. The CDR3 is CASGFRDRVDIQYF. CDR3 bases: TGTGCCAGCGGTTTCCGGGACAGGGTAGACATTCAGTACTTC. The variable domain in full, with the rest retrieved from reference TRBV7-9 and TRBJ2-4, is DTGVSQNPRHKITKRGQNVTFRCDPISEHNRLYWYRQTLGQGPEFLTYFQNEAQLEKSRLLSDRFSAERPKGSFSTLEIQRTEQGDSAMYLCASGFRDRVDIQYFGAGTRLSVL.

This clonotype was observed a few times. The CDR3 region has the DNA TGTGCCAGCAGTTCCACAACAGGGGATAGGACAGATACGCAGTATTTT. This sequence encodes CASSSTTGDRTDTQYF. This sequence joins TRBV6-5 and TRBJ2-3, with 7 bases identical to TRBD1. The CDR3 runs 16 residues. Germline V gene lookup returns CDR1 MNHEY and CDR2 SVGAGI. The V segment lost 4 bases and the J segment 3 bases; nucleotides outside the gene matches: 10.

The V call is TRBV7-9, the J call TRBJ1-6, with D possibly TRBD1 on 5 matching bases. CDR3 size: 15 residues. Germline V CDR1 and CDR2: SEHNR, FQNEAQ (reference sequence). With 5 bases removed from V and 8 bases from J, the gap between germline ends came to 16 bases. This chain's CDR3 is CASSNQGGQDSPLHF. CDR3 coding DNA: TGTGCCAGCAGCAACCAGGGAGGTCAGGATTCACCCCTCCACTTT.

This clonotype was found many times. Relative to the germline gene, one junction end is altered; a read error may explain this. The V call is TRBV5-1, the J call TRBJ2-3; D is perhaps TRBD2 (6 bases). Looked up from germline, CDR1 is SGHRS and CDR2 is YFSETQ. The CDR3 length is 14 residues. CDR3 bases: TGTGCCAGCAGCTTAGGAGGGGTCACAGATACGCAGTATTTT. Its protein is CASSLGGVTDTQYF. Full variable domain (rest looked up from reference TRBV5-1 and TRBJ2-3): KAGVTQTPRYLIKTRGQQVTLSCSPISGHRSVSWYQQTPGQGLQFLFEYFSETQRNKGNFPGRFSGRQFSNSRSEMNVSTLELGDSALYLCASSLGGVTDTQYFGPGTRLTVL.

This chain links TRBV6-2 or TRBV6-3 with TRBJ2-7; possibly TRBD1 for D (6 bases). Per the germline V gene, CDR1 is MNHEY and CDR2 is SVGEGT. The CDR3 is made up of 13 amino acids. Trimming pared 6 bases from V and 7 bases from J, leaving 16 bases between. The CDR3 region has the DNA TGTGCCAGCAGAAGAACAGGGATCGGGGAGCAGTACGTC. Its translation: CASRRTGIGEQYV.

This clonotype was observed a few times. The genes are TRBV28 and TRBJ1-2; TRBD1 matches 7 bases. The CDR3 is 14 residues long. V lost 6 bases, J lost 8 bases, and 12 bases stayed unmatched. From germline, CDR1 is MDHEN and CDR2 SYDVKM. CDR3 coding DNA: TGTGCCAGCAGGCCGGGCGACAGGGTGGGCGGCTACACCTTC. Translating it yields CASRPGDRVGGYTF.

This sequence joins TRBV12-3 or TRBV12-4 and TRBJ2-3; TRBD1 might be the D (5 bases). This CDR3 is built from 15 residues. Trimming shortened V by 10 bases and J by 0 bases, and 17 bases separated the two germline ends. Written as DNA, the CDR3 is TGTGCCATAACACAGGATTTCTCTAGCACAGATACGCAGTATTTT. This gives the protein CAITQDFSSTDTQYF.

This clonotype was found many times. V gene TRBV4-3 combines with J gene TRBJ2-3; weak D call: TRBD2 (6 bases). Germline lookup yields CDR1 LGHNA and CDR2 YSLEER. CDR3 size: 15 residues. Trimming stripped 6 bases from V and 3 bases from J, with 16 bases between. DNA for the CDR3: TGCGCCAGCAGACTGGGCGGGGCGAGTACAGATACGCAGTATTTT. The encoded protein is CASRLGGASTDTQYF.

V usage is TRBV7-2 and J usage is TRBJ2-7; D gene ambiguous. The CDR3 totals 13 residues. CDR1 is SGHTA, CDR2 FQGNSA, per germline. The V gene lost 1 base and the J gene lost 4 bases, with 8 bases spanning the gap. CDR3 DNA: TGTGCCAGCAGCTTAGACGTGCGTTACGAGCAGTACTTC. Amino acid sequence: CASSLDVRYEQYF.

CDR3 bases: TGTGCCAGCAGCCCCGGATCCACCGTCTCTGGAAACACCATATATTTT. Translation: CASSPGSTVSGNTIYF. The rearrangement links TRBV9 to TRBJ1-3; unclear D gene. The germline V gene has CDR1 SGDLS and CDR2 YYNGEE. The CDR3 has 16 residues. Trimming pared 4 bases from V and 0 bases from J, leaving 14 bases between.

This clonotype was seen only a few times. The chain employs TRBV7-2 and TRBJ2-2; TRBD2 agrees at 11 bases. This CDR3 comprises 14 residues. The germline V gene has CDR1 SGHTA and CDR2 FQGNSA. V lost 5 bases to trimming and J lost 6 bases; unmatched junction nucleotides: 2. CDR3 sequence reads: CASSLLAGAGELFF. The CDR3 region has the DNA TGTGCCAGCAGCCTACTAGCGGGGGCCGGGGAGCTGTTTTTT.

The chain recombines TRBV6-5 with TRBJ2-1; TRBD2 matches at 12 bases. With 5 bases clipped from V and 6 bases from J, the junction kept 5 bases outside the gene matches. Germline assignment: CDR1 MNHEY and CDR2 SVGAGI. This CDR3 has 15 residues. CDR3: CASSRLAGAVNEQFF. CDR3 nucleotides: TGTGCCAGCAGTCGACTAGCGGGGGCCGTCAATGAGCAGTTCTTC.

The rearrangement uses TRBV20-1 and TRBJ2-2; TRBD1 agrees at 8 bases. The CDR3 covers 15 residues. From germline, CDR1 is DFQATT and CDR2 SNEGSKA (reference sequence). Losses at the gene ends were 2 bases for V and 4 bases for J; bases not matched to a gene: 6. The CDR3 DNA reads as TGCAGTGCTAGAAGACGAACAGGGGGCACCGGGGAGCTGTTTTTT. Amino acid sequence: CSARRRTGGTGELFF.

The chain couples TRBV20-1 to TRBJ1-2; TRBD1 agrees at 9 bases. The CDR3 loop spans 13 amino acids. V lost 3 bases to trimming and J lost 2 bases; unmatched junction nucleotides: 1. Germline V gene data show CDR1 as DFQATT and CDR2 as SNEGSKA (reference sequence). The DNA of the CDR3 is TGCAGTGCTAGCGGGACAGGGAACTATGGCTACACCTTC. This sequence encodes CSASGTGNYGYTF.

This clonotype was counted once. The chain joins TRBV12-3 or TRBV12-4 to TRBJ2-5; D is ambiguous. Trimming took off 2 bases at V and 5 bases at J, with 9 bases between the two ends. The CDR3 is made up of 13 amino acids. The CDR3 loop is CASSLSGKETQYF. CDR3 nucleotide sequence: TGTGCCAGCAGTTTATCTGGGAAGGAGACCCAGTACTTC.

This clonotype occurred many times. CDR3 region: CASREQGGETQYF. CDR3 DNA sequence: TGTGCCAGCAGGGAACAGGGTGGAGAGACCCAGTACTTC. The chain employs TRBV12-3 or TRBV12-4 and TRBJ2-5; tentatively, D is TRBD1 (6 bases). V was shortened by 6 bases and J by 4 bases, with 12 bases between the two germline ends. This CDR3 contains 13 residues.

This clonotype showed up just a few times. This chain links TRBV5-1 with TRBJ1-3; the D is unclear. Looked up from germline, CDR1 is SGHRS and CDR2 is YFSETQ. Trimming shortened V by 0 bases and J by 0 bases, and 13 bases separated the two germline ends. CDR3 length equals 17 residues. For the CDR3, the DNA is TGCGCCAGCAGCTTGGATGGGGTCCCCTCCTCTGGAAACACCATATATTTT. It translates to CASSLDGVPSSGNTIYF.

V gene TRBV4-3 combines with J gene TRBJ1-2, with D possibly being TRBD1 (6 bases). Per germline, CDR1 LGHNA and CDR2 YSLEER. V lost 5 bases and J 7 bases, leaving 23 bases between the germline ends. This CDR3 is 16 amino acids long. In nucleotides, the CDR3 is TGCGCCAGCAGCTCGCCCGGGACACCAACAAGGGGTGGCTACACCTTC. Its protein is CASSSPGTPTRGGYTF.

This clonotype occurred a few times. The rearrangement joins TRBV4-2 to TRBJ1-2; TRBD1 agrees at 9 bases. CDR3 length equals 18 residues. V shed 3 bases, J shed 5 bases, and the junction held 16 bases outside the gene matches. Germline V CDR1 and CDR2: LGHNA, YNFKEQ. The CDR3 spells CASSQQLTPQGAWYGYTF. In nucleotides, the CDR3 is TGTGCCAGCAGCCAGCAACTCACCCCACAGGGGGCATGGTATGGCTACACCTTC.

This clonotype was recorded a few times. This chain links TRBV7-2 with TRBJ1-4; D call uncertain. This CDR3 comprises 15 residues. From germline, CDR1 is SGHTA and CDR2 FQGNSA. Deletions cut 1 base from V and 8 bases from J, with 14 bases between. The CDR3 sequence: CASSLGVGGTEKLFF. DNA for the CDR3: TGTGCCAGCAGCTTAGGGGTGGGTGGCACCGAAAAACTGTTTTTT.